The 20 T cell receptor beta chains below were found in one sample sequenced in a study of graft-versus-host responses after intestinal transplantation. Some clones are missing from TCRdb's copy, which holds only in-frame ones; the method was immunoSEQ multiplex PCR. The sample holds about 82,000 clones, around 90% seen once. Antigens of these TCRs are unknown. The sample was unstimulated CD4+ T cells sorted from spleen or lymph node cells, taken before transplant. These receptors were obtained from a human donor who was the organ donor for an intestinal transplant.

In DNA, the CDR3 is TGTGCCAGCAGCGTAGCTTGGGGTCGTGCCAGGGATGAGCAGTTCTTC. Protein product: CASSVAWGRARDEQFF. The genes are TRBV9 and TRBJ2-1; D is possibly TRBD1 (5 bases). CDR3 length equals 16 residues. Trimming took 0 bases from V and 8 from J, leaving 18 bases between them. CDR1 and CDR2 (germline): SGDLS, YYNGEE.

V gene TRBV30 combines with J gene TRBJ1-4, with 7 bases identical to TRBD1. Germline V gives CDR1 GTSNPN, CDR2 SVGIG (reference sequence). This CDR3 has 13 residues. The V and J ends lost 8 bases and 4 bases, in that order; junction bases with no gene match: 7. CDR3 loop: CATSGTVNEKLFF. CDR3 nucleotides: TGTGCCACCTCCGGGACAGTTAATGAAAAACTGTTTTTT.

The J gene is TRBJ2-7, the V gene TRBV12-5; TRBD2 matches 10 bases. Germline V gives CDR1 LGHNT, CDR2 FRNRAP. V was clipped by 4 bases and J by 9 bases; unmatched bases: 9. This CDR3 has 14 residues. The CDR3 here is CASGSGTSETGQYF. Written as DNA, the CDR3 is TGTGCTAGTGGTTCCGGGACTAGCGAAACCGGGCAGTACTTC. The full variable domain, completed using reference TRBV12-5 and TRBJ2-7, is DARVTQTPRHKVTEMGQEVTMRCQPILGHNTVFWYRQTMMQGLELLAYFRNRAPLDDSGMPKDRFSAEMPDATLATLKIQPSEPRDSAVYFCASGSGTSETGQYFGPGTRLTVT.

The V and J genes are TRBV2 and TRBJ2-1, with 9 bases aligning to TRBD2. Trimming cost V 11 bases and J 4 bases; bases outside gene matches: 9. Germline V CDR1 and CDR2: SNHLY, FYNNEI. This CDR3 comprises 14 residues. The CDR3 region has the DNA TGTGCCTCCACGCGGCTAGCGGGGTACAATGAGCAGTTCTTC. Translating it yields CASTRLAGYNEQFF.

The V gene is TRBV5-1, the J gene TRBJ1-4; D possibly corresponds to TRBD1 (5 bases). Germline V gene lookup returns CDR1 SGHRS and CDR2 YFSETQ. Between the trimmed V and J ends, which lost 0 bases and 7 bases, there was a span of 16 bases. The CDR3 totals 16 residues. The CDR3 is CASSLGATANIEKLFF. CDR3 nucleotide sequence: TGCGCCAGCAGCTTGGGGGCGACAGCTAATATTGAAAAACTGTTTTTT.

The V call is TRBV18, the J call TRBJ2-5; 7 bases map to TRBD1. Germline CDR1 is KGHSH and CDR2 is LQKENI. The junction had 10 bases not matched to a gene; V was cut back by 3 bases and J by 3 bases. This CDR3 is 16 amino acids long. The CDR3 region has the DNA TGTGCCAGCTCACCGGACTCGGACAGGTCTAAAGAGACCCAGTACTTC. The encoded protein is CASSPDSDRSKETQYF. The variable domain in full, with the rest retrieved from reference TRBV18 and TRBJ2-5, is NAGVMQNPRHLVRRRGQEARLRCSPMKGHSHVYWYRQLPEEGLKFMVYLQKENIIDESGMPKERFSAEFPKEGPSILRIQQVVRGDSAAYFCASSPDSDRSKETQYFGPGTRLLVL.

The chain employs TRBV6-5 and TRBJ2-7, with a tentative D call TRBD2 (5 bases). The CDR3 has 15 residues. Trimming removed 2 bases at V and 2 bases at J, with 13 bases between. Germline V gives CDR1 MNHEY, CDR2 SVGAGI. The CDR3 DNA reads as TGTGCCAGCAGTTACAGTATTCGGGGTACCTACGAGCAGTACTTC. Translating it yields CASSYSIRGTYEQYF.

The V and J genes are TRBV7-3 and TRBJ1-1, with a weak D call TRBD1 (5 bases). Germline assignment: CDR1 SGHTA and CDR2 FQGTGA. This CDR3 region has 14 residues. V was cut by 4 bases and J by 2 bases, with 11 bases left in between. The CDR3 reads CASSSGGVNTEAFF. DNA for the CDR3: TGTGCCAGCAGCTCGGGGGGGGTTAACACTGAAGCTTTCTTT.

The DNA of the CDR3 is TGTGCCACCAGCAGACAACCCGGGACAGGGGGCTACAATGAGCAGTTCTTC. This codes for CATSRQPGTGGYNEQFF. The J gene is TRBJ2-1, the V gene TRBV15, with 11 bases matching TRBD1. This CDR3 region has 17 residues. J gave up 3 bases and V 2 bases, and 6 bases lay outside the gene matches. In germline, CDR1 is LNHNV, CDR2 YYDKDF (reference sequence).

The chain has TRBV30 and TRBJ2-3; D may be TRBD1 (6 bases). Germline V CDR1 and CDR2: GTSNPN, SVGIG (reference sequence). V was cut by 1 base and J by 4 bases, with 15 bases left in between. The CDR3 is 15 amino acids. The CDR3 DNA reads TGTGCCTGGAGTGCTACAGGGCCCCGGGCAGATACGCAGTATTTT. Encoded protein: CAWSATGPRADTQYF. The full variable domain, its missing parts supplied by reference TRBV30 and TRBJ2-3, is SQTIHQWPATLVQPVGSPLSLECTVEGTSNPNLYWYRQAAGRGLQLLFYSVGIGQISSEVPQNLSASRPQDRQFILSSKKLLLSDSGFYLCAWSATGPRADTQYFGPGTRLTVL.

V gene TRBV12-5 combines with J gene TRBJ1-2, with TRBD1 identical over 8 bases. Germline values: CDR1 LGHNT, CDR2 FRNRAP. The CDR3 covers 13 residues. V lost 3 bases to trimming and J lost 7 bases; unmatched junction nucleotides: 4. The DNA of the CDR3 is TGTGCTAGTGGTTTCAGGGGGCAGTCTGGCTACACCTTC. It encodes CASGFRGQSGYTF.

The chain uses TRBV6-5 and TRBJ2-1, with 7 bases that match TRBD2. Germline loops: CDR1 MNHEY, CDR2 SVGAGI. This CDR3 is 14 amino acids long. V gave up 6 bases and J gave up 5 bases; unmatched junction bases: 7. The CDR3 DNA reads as TGTGCCAGCAGAAAGACCGGGACTAACAATGAGCAGTTCTTC. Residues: CASRKTGTNNEQFF.

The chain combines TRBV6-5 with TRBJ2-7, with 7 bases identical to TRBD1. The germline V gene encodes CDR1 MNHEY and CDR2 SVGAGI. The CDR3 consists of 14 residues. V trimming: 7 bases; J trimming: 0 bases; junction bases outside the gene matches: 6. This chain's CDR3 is CASISRDSSYEQYF. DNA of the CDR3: TGTGCCAGCATCTCCCGGGACAGCTCCTACGAGCAGTACTTC.

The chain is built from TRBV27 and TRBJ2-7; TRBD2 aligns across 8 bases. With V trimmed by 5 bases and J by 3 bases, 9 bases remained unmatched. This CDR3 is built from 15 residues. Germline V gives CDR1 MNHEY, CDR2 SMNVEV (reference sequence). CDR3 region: CASSPGTSLRYEQYF. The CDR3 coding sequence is TGTGCCAGCAGTCCAGGGACTAGTCTCCGCTACGAGCAGTACTTC.

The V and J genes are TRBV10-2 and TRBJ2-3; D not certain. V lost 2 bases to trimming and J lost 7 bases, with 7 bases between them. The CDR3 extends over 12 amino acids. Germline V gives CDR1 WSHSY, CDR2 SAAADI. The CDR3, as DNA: TGCGCCAGCAGTGAGACTAAGAATACGCAGTATTTT. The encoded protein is CASSETKNTQYF.

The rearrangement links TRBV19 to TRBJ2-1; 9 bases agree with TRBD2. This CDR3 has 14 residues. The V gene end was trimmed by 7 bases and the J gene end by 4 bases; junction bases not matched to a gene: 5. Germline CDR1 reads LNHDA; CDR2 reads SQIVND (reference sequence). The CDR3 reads CASNAGGPYNEQFF. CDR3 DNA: TGTGCCAGTAATGCGGGGGGGCCTTACAATGAGCAGTTCTTC.

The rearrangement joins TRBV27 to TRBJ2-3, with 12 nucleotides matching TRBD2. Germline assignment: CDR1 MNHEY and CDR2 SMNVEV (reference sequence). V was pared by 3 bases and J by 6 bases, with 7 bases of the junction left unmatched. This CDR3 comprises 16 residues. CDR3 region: CASSFYTSGRSDTQYF. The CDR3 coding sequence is TGTGCCAGCAGTTTTTACACTAGCGGGAGGAGCGATACGCAGTATTTT.

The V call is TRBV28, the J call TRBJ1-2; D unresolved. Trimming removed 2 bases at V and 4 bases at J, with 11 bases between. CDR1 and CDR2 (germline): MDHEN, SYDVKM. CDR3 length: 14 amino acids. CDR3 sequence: CASSLEWRIYGYTF. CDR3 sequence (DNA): TGTGCCAGCAGTTTAGAATGGCGGATCTATGGCTACACCTTC.

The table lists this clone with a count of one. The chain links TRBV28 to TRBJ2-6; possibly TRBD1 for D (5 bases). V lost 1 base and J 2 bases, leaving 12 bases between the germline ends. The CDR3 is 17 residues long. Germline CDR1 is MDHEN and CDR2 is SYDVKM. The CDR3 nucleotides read TGTGCCAGCAGTTTATTCACCTCAGGGACTGGGGCCAACGTCCTGACTTTC. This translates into CASSLFTSGTGANVLTF.

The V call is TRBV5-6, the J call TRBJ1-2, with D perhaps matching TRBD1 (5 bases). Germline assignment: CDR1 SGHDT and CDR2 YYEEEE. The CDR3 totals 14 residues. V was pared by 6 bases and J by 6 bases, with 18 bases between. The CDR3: CASTYGGGVNGYTF. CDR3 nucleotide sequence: TGTGCCAGCACCTACGGGGGGGGTGTTAATGGCTACACCTTC.